Each of the 30 T cell receptor beta chains below was sequenced from the same sample in a study of memory CD4+ T cells and cytomegalovirus serostatus. The sort gate was single viable CD3+CD4+CD8-CD45RO+ cells for memory CD4+ T cells. Assay: immunoSEQ multiplex PCR; the TCRdb copy retains only in-frame clones and omits some. This table holds tens of thousands of clones, roughly four fifths found once. Input material: memory CD4+ T cells from blood. Receptor source: an adult in good health and CMV-seropositive.

The chain recombines TRBV11-2 with TRBJ2-7, with 7 bases that match TRBD1. V was clipped by 6 bases and J by 4 bases; unmatched bases: 15. CDR1 is SGHAT and CDR2 is FQNNGV in the germline V gene. The length of the CDR3 is 16 residues. This CDR3 is CASSPIGRRGRYEQYF. The DNA of the CDR3 is TGTGCCAGCAGTCCTATAGGGCGCAGGGGGAGATACGAGCAGTACTTC.

The chain combines TRBV7-2 with TRBJ2-3; a weak D match, TRBD2 (6 bases). This CDR3 region has 15 residues. V was shortened by 3 bases and J by 2 bases, with 12 bases between the two germline ends. Germline V gene sequence: CDR1 SGHTA, CDR2 FQGNSA. DNA of the CDR3: TGTGCCAGCAGCTTCGAGCGGGCCTCCACAGATACGCAGTATTTT. It codes for CASSFERASTDTQYF.

V gene TRBV6-1 combines with J gene TRBJ1-1; D ambiguous. Germline V CDR1 and CDR2: MNHNS, SASEGT. The CDR3 extends over 15 amino acids. Trimming took off 1 base at V and 3 bases at J, with 12 bases between the two ends. The CDR3 region is CASSEGWEVDTEAFF. CDR3 nucleotide sequence: TGTGCCAGCAGTGAAGGTTGGGAGGTTGACACTGAAGCTTTCTTT.

The chain is built from TRBV10-3 and TRBJ1-2, with TRBD1 matching over 8 bases. CDR1 is ENHRY, CDR2 SYGVKD, per germline. The CDR3 contains 13 residues. V was pared by 5 bases and J by 7 bases, with 6 bases of the junction left unmatched. The CDR3 DNA sequence: TGTGCCATCAGTCCGGACAGGGACAGTGGCTACACCTTC. This translates into CAISPDRDSGYTF.

This clone has a handful of counts. The J gene is TRBJ1-1, the V gene TRBV9; D is unresolved. CDR3 size: 14 residues. Germline CDR1 SGDLS, CDR2 YYNGEE. Trimming removed 2 bases at V and 0 bases at J, with 8 bases between. CDR3 coding DNA: TGTGCCAGCAGCGTGGCGGGGATGAACACTGAAGCTTTCTTT. Protein sequence: CASSVAGMNTEAFF.

The chain combines TRBV7-2 with TRBJ2-2, with no clear D. This CDR3 has 13 amino acids. The germline V and J ends were trimmed by 5 bases and 2 bases, with 6 bases remaining between them. The germline CDR1 and CDR2 sequences are SGHTA and FQGNSA. In DNA form, the CDR3 reads TGTGCCAGCAGCCCGGACAACACCGGGGAGCTGTTTTTT. This encodes CASSPDNTGELFF.

The V and J genes are TRBV5-1 and TRBJ2-3; a possible D gene is TRBD1 (5 bases). The CDR3 has 17 residues. The V gene lost 4 bases and the J gene lost 0 bases, with 18 bases spanning the gap. CDR1 SGHRS and CDR2 YFSETQ come from the germline V gene. The CDR3: CASSPLRQGGSTDTQYF. CDR3 nucleotide sequence: TGCGCCAGCAGCCCGCTTCGGCAGGGCGGTAGCACAGATACGCAGTATTTT.

J is TRBJ2-3 and V is TRBV6-1; 15 bases match TRBD2. This CDR3 has 16 amino acids. V dropped 5 bases and J dropped 3; count of bases not matched to a gene: 3. In germline, CDR1 is MNHNS, CDR2 SASEGT. The CDR3 DNA reads TGTGCCAGCAGTAAAGGGACTAGCGGGGGGACAGATACGCAGTATTTT. Residues: CASSKGTSGGTDTQYF.

This clone was detected a few times. V gene TRBV19 combines with J gene TRBJ2-1; D is unresolved. With 1 base removed from V and 6 bases from J, the gap between germline ends came to 7 bases. The CDR3 runs to 13 residues. Per the germline V gene, CDR1 is LNHDA and CDR2 is SQIVND (reference sequence). The CDR3 sequence is CASSIGPLNEQFF. The CDR3 nucleotides are TGTGCCAGTAGTATAGGCCCCCTCAATGAGCAGTTCTTC.

The V call is TRBV10-1, the J call TRBJ1-1; D perhaps matches TRBD1 (5 bases). This CDR3 spans 14 amino acids. V lost 0 bases and J 1 base, leaving 6 bases between the germline ends. The germline gives CDR1 WNHNN, CDR2 SYGVQD (reference sequence). For the CDR3, the DNA is TGCGCCAGCAGTGAGTCGGGGGGGAACACTGAAGCTTTCTTT. The encoded protein is CASSESGGNTEAFF.

V usage is TRBV18 and J usage is TRBJ1-4; D is unresolved. Per germline, CDR1 KGHSH and CDR2 LQKENI. The CDR3 runs to 15 residues. The V end was cut by 3 bases, the J end by 1 base, with 9 bases between. The CDR3 here is CASSPPGRTNEKLFF. For the CDR3, the DNA is TGTGCCAGCTCACCCCCCGGCAGAACTAATGAAAAACTGTTTTTT.

As to this clone: Other DNA sequences from this sample encode an identical CDR3 as well. The chain has TRBV2 and TRBJ1-2, with D possibly matching TRBD1 (5 bases). V dropped 9 bases and J dropped 4 bases, with 12 bases sitting between them. The CDR3 length is 12 residues. Germline lookup yields CDR1 SNHLY and CDR2 FYNNEI. In nucleotides, the CDR3 is TGTGCCAGTAGACGGGGCCTCTATGGCTACACCTTC. This encodes CASRRGLYGYTF.

This chain uses TRBV9 with TRBJ2-2, with D perhaps matching TRBD2 (6 bases). Germline CDR1 reads SGDLS; CDR2 reads YYNGEE. V gave up 5 bases and J gave up 2 bases, with 13 bases separating them. This CDR3 is built from 15 residues. The chain's CDR3 is CASRPAGRNTGELFF. Here the CDR3 DNA reads TGTGCCAGCAGACCGGCGGGGCGAAACACCGGGGAGCTGTTTTTT.

The V and J genes are TRBV5-1 and TRBJ1-1, with D possibly being TRBD1 (6 bases). V was cut by 4 bases and J by 1 base, with 14 bases left in between. Germline lookup yields CDR1 SGHRS and CDR2 YFSETQ. This CDR3 has 15 amino acids. CDR3 coding DNA: TGCGCCAGCAGCCTATGGACAGAAGAGAACACTGAAGCTTTCTTT. Its translation is CASSLWTEENTEAFF.

The V call is TRBV6-6, the J call TRBJ1-1, with 9 bases aligning to TRBD1. With 5 bases clipped from V and 4 bases from J, the junction kept 5 bases outside the gene matches. Germline CDR1 is MNHNY and CDR2 is SVGAGI (reference sequence). This CDR3 spans 14 amino acids. Here the CDR3 DNA reads TGTGCCAGCAGTCGGGACAGGGACCTCACTGAAGCTTTCTTT. Translating gives CASSRDRDLTEAFF.

V and J are TRBV5-1 and TRBJ2-1; no reliable D call. The CDR3 is 13 residues long. Trimming removed 0 bases from V and 5 bases from J, with 6 bases in between. Germline-derived CDR1 and CDR2 are SGHRS and YFSETQ. DNA for the CDR3: TGCGCCAGCAGCTTGGGGGCCAACAATGAGCAGTTCTTC. Protein sequence: CASSLGANNEQFF.

V and J are TRBV7-9 and TRBJ2-7, with D possibly being TRBD1 (6 bases). From germline, CDR1 is SEHNR and CDR2 FQNEAQ (reference sequence). The CDR3 is made up of 17 amino acids. V was clipped by 5 bases and J by 3 bases, with 23 bases between them. This CDR3 reads CASSLLGQTKSSYEQYF. The CDR3, as DNA: TGTGCCAGCAGCCTACTCGGACAGACGAAGAGTAGCTACGAGCAGTACTTC.

Turning to this clone: The sample contains more than one DNA sequence encoding this CDR3. This chain joins TRBV5-1 and TRBJ1-4; the D gene is possibly TRBD1 (6 bases). Looked up from germline, CDR1 is SGHRS and CDR2 is YFSETQ. The CDR3 covers 14 residues. V was cut by 5 bases and J by 3 bases, with 11 bases left in between. CDR3 loop: CASSTTGSNEKLFF. CDR3 in DNA: TGCGCCAGCAGTACGACAGGCTCTAATGAAAAACTGTTTTTT.

The CDR3 DNA follows: TGTGCCAGCAGTGATCGGTCGCGTCAAGAGGGCTATAACTATGGCTACACCTTC. It specifies CASSDRSRQEGYNYGYTF. This chain links TRBV6-1 with TRBJ1-2, with D hard to call. This CDR3 comprises 18 residues. V lost 3 bases, J lost 1 base, and 21 bases lay in between. Germline-derived CDR1 and CDR2 are MNHNS and SASEGT.

J is TRBJ2-2 and V is TRBV10-3; 12 nucleotides line up with TRBD1. The ends lost 6 bases at V and 3 bases at J; junction bases unmatched: 14. Germline V CDR1 and CDR2: ENHRY, SYGVKD. CDR3 length equals 19 residues. This CDR3 reads CAISATGTGGSIDTGELFF. As DNA, the CDR3 is TGTGCCATCAGCGCGACCGGGACAGGGGGCTCGATCGACACCGGGGAGCTGTTTTTT.

This clone was seen a handful of times. The J gene is TRBJ2-3, the V gene TRBV11-1, with 8 bases matching TRBD2. CDR3 size: 14 residues. V shed 5 bases, J shed 5 bases, and the junction held 6 bases outside the gene matches. The germline V gene has CDR1 SGHAT and CDR2 FQDESV (reference sequence). CDR3 region: CASSVRGGGDTQYF. CDR3 nucleotides: TGTGCCAGCAGCGTACGGGGGGGCGGAGATACGCAGTATTTT.

The chain combines TRBV5-5 with TRBJ1-2; D is undetermined. CDR1 and CDR2 from the germline V gene are SGHKS and YYEKEE (reference sequence). V shed 4 bases and J shed 5 bases, with 21 bases lying between them. The CDR3 is 16 residues long. The DNA for the CDR3 is TGTGCCAGCAGCACCCTGCCGGGAGAGCCAAAGTATGGCTACACCTTC. Translation: CASSTLPGEPKYGYTF. Drawing the rest from reference TRBV5-5 and TRBJ1-2, the complete variable domain is DAGVTQSPTHLIKTRGQQVTLRCSPISGHKSVSWYQQVLGQGPQFIFQYYEKEERGRGNFPDRFSARQFPNYSSELNVNALLLGDSALYLCASSTLPGEPKYGYTFGSGTRLTVV.

The rearrangement joins TRBV16 to TRBJ1-5, with 8 bases fitting TRBD1. The CDR3 consists of 14 residues. CDR1 KGHSY and CDR2 FQNENV come from the germline V gene. V dropped 2 bases and J dropped 5; count of bases not matched to a gene: 2. The CDR3 loop reads CASSQNRGDQPQHF. The DNA for the CDR3 is TGTGCCAGCAGCCAAAACAGGGGGGATCAGCCCCAGCATTTT.

The rearrangement joins TRBV5-1 to TRBJ2-5, with 10 bases aligning to TRBD2. The V and J ends lost 2 bases and 3 bases, in that order; junction bases with no gene match: 1. CDR1 and CDR2 (germline): SGHRS, YFSETQ. This CDR3 contains 14 residues. CDR3 amino acids: CASSFGTSEETQYF. The CDR3, as DNA: TGCGCCAGCAGCTTTGGGACTAGCGAAGAGACCCAGTACTTC.

The chain is built from TRBV28 and TRBJ2-7, with 7 bases lining up with TRBD2. Trimming cost V 5 bases and J 5 bases; bases outside gene matches: 9. In germline, CDR1 is MDHEN, CDR2 SYDVKM. CDR3 length: 14 amino acids. The CDR3 is CASSPQGGNDEQYF. CDR3 sequence (DNA): TGTGCCAGCAGTCCCCAGGGAGGGAACGACGAGCAGTACTTC. Drawing the rest from reference TRBV28 and TRBJ2-7, the complete variable domain is DVKVTQSSRYLVKRTGEKVFLECVQDMDHENMFWYRQDPGLGLRLIYFSYDVKMKEKGDIPEGYSVSREKKERFSLILESASTNQTSMYLCASSPQGGNDEQYFGPGTRLTVT.

Only a few counts were recorded for this clone. The chain is built from TRBV13 and TRBJ2-7; D is unclear. The germline V and J ends were trimmed by 4 bases and 2 bases, with 6 bases remaining between them. The V gene's germline CDR1 is PRHDT and CDR2 FYEKMQ (reference sequence). The CDR3 is 12 amino acids. The CDR3 region has the DNA TGTGCCAGCAGCTCTGGGCCCTACGAGCAGTACTTC. Protein: CASSSGPYEQYF.

The CDR3 nucleotides read TGTGCCAGCAGCTTCCTCTCGGGCTACTACAATGAGCAGTTCTTC. This codes for CASSFLSGYYNEQFF. This rearrangement joins TRBV7-2 to TRBJ2-1; D remains unclear. This CDR3 contains 15 residues. In germline, CDR1 is SGHTA, CDR2 FQGNSA. Trimming stripped 3 bases from V and 3 bases from J, with 12 bases between.

V gene TRBV10-3 combines with J gene TRBJ2-2, with TRBD1 matching over 10 bases. Trimming at V came to 0 bases and at J to 7 bases, leaving 5 bases not matched to a gene. CDR1 ENHRY and CDR2 SYGVKD come from the germline V gene. CDR3 length: 16 residues. The DNA of the CDR3 is TGTGCCATCAGTGAGTCCGGGACAGGGGACTTCGGGGAGCTGTTTTTT. Its protein product is CAISESGTGDFGELFF.

Within the sample, this clone is medium-sized (0.01 to 0.1%). The rearrangement uses TRBV5-1 and TRBJ1-1; TRBD1 might be the D (5 bases). Looked up from germline, CDR1 is SGHRS and CDR2 is YFSETQ. Trimming removed 3 bases at V and 2 bases at J, with 11 bases between. The CDR3 is 14 amino acids. CDR3 residues: CASSSGTGNTEAFF. DNA of the CDR3: TGCGCCAGCAGCTCCGGGACCGGAAACACTGAAGCTTTCTTT.

This clone has only a few counts. The chain joins TRBV7-9 to TRBJ1-1, with 8 bases identical to TRBD1. Germline V gene lookup returns CDR1 SEHNR and CDR2 FQNEAQ (reference sequence). CDR3 size: 17 residues. V lost 6 bases, J lost 3 bases, and 15 bases stayed unmatched. The CDR3, as DNA: TGTGCCAGCAGGCTTAGGGGCAGGGGGCTGGCTGACACTGAAGCTTTCTTT. Its protein product is CASRLRGRGLADTEAFF.